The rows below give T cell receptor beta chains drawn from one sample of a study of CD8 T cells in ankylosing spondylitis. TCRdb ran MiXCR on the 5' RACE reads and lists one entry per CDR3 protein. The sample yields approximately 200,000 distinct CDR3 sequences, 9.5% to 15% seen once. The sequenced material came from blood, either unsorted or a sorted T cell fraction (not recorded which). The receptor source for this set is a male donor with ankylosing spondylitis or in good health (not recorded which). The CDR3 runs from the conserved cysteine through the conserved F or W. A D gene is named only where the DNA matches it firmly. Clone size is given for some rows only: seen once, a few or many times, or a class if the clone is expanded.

CATSRYSVDYNEQFF | TGTGCCACCAGCAGATATAGTGTTGACTACAATGAGCAGTTCTTC | - | TRBJ2-1 | TRBV15 | -
CATSGTDQETQYF | TGTGCCACCAGCGGGACGGACCAAGAGACCCAGTACTTC | - | TRBJ2-5 | TRBV24-1 | many
CASSSPRSGDTDTQYF | TGCGCCAGCAGCTCCCCCAGAAGCGGGGACACAGATACGCAGTATTTT | TRBD2 | TRBJ2-3 | TRBV5-1 | many
CASSYGEEQYF | TGTGCCAGCAGTTACGGGGAGGAGCAGTACTTC | - | TRBJ2-7 | TRBV6-6 | few
CASSPGTGSTEQYF | TGTGCCAGCAGCCCCGGGACGGGATCGACCGAGCAGTACTTC | - | TRBJ2-7 | TRBV7-6 | many
CSVTGGPTSRSYNEQFF | TGCAGCGTTACGGGAGGTCCTACTTCGCGTTCCTACAATGAGCAGTTCTTC | TRBD2 | TRBJ2-1 | TRBV29-1 | many
CASSSARAWGDYEQYF | TGTGCCAGCAGTTCCGCCAGGGCGTGGGGGGACTACGAGCAGTACTTC | - | TRBJ2-7 | TRBV28 | -
CASSFRQGMNTEAFF | TGTGCCAGCAGCTTTAGACAGGGGATGAACACTGAAGCTTTCTTT | TRBD1 | TRBJ1-1 | TRBV7-6 | -
CASSQVWTSGGEETQYF | TGCGCCAGCAGCCAAGTGTGGACTAGCGGGGGGGAAGAGACCCAGTACTTC | TRBD2 | TRBJ2-5 | TRBV4-1 | few
CASSHGTGSLYEQYF | TGTGCCAGCAGCCACGGGACAGGGTCCCTCTACGAGCAGTACTTC | TRBD1 | TRBJ2-7 | TRBV7-9 | -
CSARDVLVESYNEQFF | TGCAGTGCTAGAGATGTCCTTGTTGAATCCTACAATGAGCAGTTCTTC | - | TRBJ2-1 | TRBV20-1 | few
CAWSGVSNTEAFF | TGTGCCTGGAGTGGTGTGAGTAACACTGAAGCTTTCTTT | - | TRBJ1-1 | TRBV30 | -
CASSQDLDAGGQVDTQYF | TGTGCCAGCAGCCAAGATCTCGACGCGGGGGGGCAGGTAGATACGCAGTATTTT | TRBD2 | TRBJ2-3 | TRBV4-2 | -
CSAITSGAYEQYF | TGCAGTGCTATAACTAGCGGTGCCTACGAGCAGTACTTC | TRBD2 | TRBJ2-7 | TRBV20-1 | -
CASSPRGYGSGNTIYF | TGTGCCAGCAGCCCCAGGGGGTATGGGTCTGGAAACACCATATATTTT | TRBD1 | TRBJ1-3 | TRBV4-2 | -
CASSFGLTDTQYF | TGTGCCAGCAGTTTCGGCCTAACAGATACGCAGTATTTT | - | TRBJ2-3 | TRBV27 | -
CASSWTSGSSDTQYF | TGTGCCAGCAGTTGGACTAGCGGGAGTTCGGATACGCAGTATTTT | TRBD2 | TRBJ2-3 | TRBV27 | few
CASWFGTEAFF | TGTGCCAGCTGGTTCGGGACTGAAGCTTTCTTT | - | TRBJ1-1 | TRBV6-1 | -
CASTPVWGMNTEAFF | TGTGCCAGCACTCCGGTCTGGGGCATGAACACTGAAGCTTTCTTT | - | TRBJ1-1 | TRBV25-1 | few
CSVTFTSYNEQFF | TGCAGTGTGACATTTACTTCCTACAATGAGCAGTTCTTC | - | TRBJ2-1 | TRBV20-1 | few
CSARIGDRGGSYEQYF | TGCAGTGCTAGAATCGGAGACAGGGGAGGCTCCTACGAGCAGTACTTC | TRBD1 | TRBJ2-7 | TRBV20-1 | -
CASGSSTNEQFF | TGTGCCAGCGGCTCTAGCACCAATGAGCAGTTCTTC | - | TRBJ2-1 | TRBV11-1 | -
CASRVPGTGLWFF | TGTGCCAGCAGGGTACCCGGGACAGGATTATGGTTCTTC | TRBD1 | TRBJ2-1 | TRBV11-2 | -
CASSYSQGGNEFFF | TGTGCCAGCAGTTACTCCCAGGGTGGGAATGAGTTCTTCTTC | - | TRBJ2-1 | TRBV6-2/TRBV6-3 | -
CSASSGTSGDNEQFF | TGCAGTGCTAGTTCAGGGACTAGCGGGGACAATGAGCAGTTCTTC | TRBD2 | TRBJ2-1 | TRBV20-1 | few
CASSEVSDAIDTQYF | TGTGCCAGCAGTGAAGTTTCGGACGCCATAGATACGCAGTATTTT | - | TRBJ2-3 | TRBV2 | few
CASSEQETQYF | TGTGCCAGCAGCGAACAAGAGACCCAGTACTTC | - | TRBJ2-5 | TRBV14 | many
CASQPGTLYNEQFF | TGTGCCTCCCAACCCGGGACCCTCTACAATGAGCAGTTCTTC | - | TRBJ2-1 | TRBV12-3/TRBV12-4 | -
CASSQLEGRTDTQYF | TGCGCCAGCAGCCAATTAGAGGGCCGCACAGATACGCAGTATTTT | - | TRBJ2-3 | TRBV4-1 | few
CASSQSWGDSGDQPQHF | TGCGCCAGCAGTCAATCGTGGGGGGATAGCGGGGATCAGCCCCAGCATTTT | - | TRBJ1-5 | TRBV23-1 | -
CASSDLAGDYNEQFF | TGTGCCAGCAGTGATCTAGCGGGAGACTACAATGAGCAGTTCTTC | TRBD2 | TRBJ2-1 | TRBV6-4 | many
CASSDPSTAADTQYF | TGTGCCAGCAGTGACCCATCCACGGCGGCAGATACGCAGTATTTT | - | TRBJ2-3 | TRBV6-4 | -
CASSVPGQGAAGELFF | TGTGCCAGCAGCGTACCGGGACAGGGGGCCGCCGGGGAGCTGTTTTTT | TRBD1 | TRBJ2-2 | TRBV11-2 | many
CASSAAQDFSGNTIYF | TGTGCCAGCAGCGCTGCCCAGGATTTCTCTGGAAACACCATATATTTT | - | TRBJ1-3 | TRBV7-9 | few
CASSLVAGTISADTQYF | TGTGCCAGCAGCTTAGTCGCCGGGACTATATCCGCAGATACGCAGTATTTT | TRBD2 | TRBJ2-3 | TRBV11-2 | -
CASSPTGSQETQYF | TGTGCCAGCAGTCCGACAGGTAGCCAAGAGACCCAGTACTTC | - | TRBJ2-5 | TRBV12-3/TRBV12-4 | many
CASSHGQGYTEAFF | TGTGCCAGCAGTCACGGACAGGGTTACACTGAAGCTTTCTTT | TRBD1 | TRBJ1-1 | TRBV6-5 | few
CASSPREMNTEAFF | TGTGCCAGCTCACCAAGGGAAATGAACACTGAAGCTTTCTTT | - | TRBJ1-1 | TRBV18 | -
CASSFTGDEQYF | TGTGCCAGCAGTTTTACAGGGGACGAGCAGTACTTC | TRBD1 | TRBJ2-7 | TRBV5-1 | many
CASSLRTSYEQYF | TGTGCCAGCAGTTTACGGACGAGCTACGAGCAGTACTTC | - | TRBJ2-7 | TRBV27 | few